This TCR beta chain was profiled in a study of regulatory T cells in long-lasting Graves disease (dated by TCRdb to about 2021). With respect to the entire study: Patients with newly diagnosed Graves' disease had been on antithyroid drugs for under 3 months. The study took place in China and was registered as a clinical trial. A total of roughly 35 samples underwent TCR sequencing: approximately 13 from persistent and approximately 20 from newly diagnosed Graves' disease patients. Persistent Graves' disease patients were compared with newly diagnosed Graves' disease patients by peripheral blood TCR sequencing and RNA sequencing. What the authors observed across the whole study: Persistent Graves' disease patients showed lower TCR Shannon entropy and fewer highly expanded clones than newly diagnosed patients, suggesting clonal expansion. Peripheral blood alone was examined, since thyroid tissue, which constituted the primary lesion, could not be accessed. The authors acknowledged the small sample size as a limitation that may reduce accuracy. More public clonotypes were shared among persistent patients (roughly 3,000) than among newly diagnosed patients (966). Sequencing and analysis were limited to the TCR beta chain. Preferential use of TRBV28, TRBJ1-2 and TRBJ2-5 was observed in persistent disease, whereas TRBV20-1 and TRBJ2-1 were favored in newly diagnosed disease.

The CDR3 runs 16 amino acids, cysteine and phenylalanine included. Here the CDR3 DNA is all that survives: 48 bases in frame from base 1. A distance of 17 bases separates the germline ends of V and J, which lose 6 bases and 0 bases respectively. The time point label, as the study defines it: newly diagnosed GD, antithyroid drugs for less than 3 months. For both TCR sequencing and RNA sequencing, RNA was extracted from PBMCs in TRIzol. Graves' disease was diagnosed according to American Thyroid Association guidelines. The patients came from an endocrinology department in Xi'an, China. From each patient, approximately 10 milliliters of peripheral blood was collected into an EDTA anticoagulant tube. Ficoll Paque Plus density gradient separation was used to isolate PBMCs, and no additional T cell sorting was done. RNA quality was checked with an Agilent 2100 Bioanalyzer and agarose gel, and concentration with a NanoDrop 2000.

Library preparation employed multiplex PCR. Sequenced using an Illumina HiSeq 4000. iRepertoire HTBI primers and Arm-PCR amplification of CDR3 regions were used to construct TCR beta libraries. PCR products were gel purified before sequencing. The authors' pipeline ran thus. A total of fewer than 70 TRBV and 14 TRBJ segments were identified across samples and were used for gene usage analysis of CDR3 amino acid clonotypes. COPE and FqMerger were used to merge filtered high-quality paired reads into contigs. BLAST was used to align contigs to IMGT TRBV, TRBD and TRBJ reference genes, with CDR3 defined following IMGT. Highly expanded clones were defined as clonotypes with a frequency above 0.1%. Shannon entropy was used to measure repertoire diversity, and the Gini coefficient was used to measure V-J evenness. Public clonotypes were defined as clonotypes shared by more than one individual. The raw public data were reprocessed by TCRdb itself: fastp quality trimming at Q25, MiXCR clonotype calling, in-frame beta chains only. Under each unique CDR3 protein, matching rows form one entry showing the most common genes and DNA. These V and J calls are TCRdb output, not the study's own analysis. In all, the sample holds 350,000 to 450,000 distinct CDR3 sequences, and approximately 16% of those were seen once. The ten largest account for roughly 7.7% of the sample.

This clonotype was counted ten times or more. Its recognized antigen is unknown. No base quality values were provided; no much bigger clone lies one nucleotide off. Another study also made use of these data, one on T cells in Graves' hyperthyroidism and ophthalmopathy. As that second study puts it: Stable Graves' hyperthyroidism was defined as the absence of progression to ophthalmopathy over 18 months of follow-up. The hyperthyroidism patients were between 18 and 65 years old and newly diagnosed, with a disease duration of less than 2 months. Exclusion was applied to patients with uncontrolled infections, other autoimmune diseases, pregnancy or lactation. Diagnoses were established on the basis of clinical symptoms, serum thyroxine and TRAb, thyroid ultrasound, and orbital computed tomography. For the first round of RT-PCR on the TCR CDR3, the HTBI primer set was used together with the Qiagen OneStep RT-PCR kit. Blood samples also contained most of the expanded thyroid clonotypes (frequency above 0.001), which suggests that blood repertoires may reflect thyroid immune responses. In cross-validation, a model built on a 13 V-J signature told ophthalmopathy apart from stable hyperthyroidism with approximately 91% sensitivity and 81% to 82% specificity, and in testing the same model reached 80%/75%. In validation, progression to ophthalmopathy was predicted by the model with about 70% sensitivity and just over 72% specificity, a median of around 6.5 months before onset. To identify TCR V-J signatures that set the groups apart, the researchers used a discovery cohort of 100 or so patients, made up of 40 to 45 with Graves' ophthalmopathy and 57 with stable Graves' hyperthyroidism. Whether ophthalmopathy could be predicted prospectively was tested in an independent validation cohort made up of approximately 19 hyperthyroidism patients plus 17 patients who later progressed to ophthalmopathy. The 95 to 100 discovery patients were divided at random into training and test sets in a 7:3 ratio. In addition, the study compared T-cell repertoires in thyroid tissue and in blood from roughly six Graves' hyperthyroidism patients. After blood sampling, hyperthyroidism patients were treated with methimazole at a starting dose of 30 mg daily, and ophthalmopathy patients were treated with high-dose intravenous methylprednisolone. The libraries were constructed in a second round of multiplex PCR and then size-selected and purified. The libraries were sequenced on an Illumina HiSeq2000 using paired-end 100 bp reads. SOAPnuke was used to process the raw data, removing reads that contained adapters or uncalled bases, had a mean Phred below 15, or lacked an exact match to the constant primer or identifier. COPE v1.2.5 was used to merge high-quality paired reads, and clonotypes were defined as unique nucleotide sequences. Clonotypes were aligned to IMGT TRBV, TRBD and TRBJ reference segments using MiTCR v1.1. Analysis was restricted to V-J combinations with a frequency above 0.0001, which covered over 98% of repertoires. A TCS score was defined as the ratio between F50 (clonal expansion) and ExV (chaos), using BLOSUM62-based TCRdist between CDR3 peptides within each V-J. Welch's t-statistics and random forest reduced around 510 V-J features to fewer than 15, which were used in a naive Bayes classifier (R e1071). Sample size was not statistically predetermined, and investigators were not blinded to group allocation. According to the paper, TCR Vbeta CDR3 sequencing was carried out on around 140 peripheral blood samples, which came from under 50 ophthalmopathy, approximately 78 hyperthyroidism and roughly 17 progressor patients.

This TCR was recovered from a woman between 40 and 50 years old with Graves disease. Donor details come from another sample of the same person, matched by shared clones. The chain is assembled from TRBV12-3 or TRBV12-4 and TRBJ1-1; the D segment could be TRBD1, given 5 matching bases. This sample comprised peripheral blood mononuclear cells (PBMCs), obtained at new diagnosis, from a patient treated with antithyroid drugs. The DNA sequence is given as TGTGCCAGCAGGCTACGGAGGGGAACGGTGAACACTGAAGCTTTCTTT. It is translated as CASRLRRGTVNTEAFF.